What follows are 21 T cell receptor beta chains derived from one specimen sequenced in a study of T-cell reconstitution after alpha-beta-depleted transplantation in children. Using unique molecular identifiers, the investigators prepared the TCRbeta library. TCRdb re-derived calls from the PCR reads in MiXCR, one entry per CDR3 protein. Altogether approximately 650,000 distinct CDR3 sequences are present, 10% to 15% being singletons, with the ten largest covering 0.79%. The sample was PBMCs, taken before TCRalphabeta/CD19-depleted stem cell transplant. The receptors here all came from a girl aged 2 to 9 with congenital amegakaryocytic thrombocytopenia, due to receive a stem cell transplant.

There are many counts of this clonotype. V is TRBV5-1 and J is TRBJ2-1; no reliable D call. In germline, CDR1 is SGHRS, CDR2 YFSETQ. Trimming took 3 bases from V and 2 from J, leaving 15 bases between them. The length of the CDR3 is 16 residues. CDR3: CASSSKTQPTYNEQFF. The CDR3 DNA reads TGCGCCAGCAGCTCGAAGACGCAACCGACCTACAATGAGCAGTTCTTC.

The V gene is TRBV20-1, the J gene TRBJ2-2; 11 nucleotides align to TRBD2. From germline, CDR1 is DFQATT and CDR2 SNEGSKA (reference sequence). Trimming at V came to 0 bases and at J to 6 bases, leaving 6 bases not matched to a gene. The CDR3 consists of 16 residues. The CDR3 coding sequence is TGCAGTGCTAGAGACCCCCTAGCGGGAGGTTCCGGGGAGCTGTTTTTT. It yields the protein CSARDPLAGGSGELFF.

This clonotype was seen a handful of times. The chain uses TRBV5-1 and TRBJ2-3; D perhaps matches TRBD1 (5 bases). The CDR3 covers 13 residues. V was shortened by 0 bases and J by 5 bases, with 7 bases between the two germline ends. Germline V gives CDR1 SGHRS, CDR2 YFSETQ. The CDR3 region is CASSLGQLDTQYF. CDR3 in DNA: TGCGCCAGCAGCTTGGGACAGCTAGATACGCAGTATTTT.

This clonotype has ten or more counts. In nucleotides, the CDR3 is TGTGCCACCAGACCGGGACTAGCGGGATTCTCCTACAATGAGCAGTTCTTC. This gives the protein CATRPGLAGFSYNEQFF. The chain is built from TRBV15 and TRBJ2-1; 13 bases line up with TRBD2. This CDR3 contains 17 residues. V was clipped by 6 bases and J by 0 bases; unmatched bases: 5. Germline V gives CDR1 LNHNV, CDR2 YYDKDF (reference sequence).

This clonotype was observed many times. The genes are TRBV6-1 and TRBJ2-3; the D call may be TRBD1 or TRBD2 (5 bases each). This CDR3 has 12 residues. V was clipped by 6 bases and J by 8 bases, with 12 bases between them. In germline, CDR1 is MNHNS, CDR2 SASEGT. In DNA form, the CDR3 reads TGTGCCAGCAGGACCCTTGGGGGTACGCAGTATTTT. It yields the protein CASRTLGGTQYF.

The gene calls are TRBV6-1 and TRBJ2-1; TRBD2 matches at 16 bases. CDR1 and CDR2 from the germline V gene are MNHNS and SASEGT. J gave up 4 bases and V 8 bases, and 8 bases lay outside the gene matches. The CDR3 runs 17 residues. The CDR3 loop reads CASQSGLAGGPYNEQFF. Written as DNA, the CDR3 is TGTGCCAGCCAATCGGGACTAGCGGGAGGGCCATACAATGAGCAGTTCTTC.

This clonotype was picked up many times. The chain uses TRBV4-1 and TRBJ2-4; 7 bases map to TRBD1. V dropped 5 bases and J dropped 0; count of bases not matched to a gene: 10. Germline assignment: CDR1 MGHRA and CDR2 YSYEKL. The length of the CDR3 is 17 residues. The CDR3 here is CASSARQGDLAKNIQYF. CDR3 coding DNA: TGCGCCAGCAGCGCCCGACAGGGAGACCTAGCCAAAAACATTCAGTACTTC.

The rearrangement joins TRBV15 to TRBJ2-1, with D tentatively TRBD2 (5 bases). The V end was cut by 0 bases, the J end by 12 bases, with 18 bases between. Germline V gene sequence: CDR1 LNHNV, CDR2 YYDKDF (reference sequence). The CDR3 has 15 residues. CDR3 loop: CATSRDSRVQVGQFF. The CDR3 coding sequence is TGTGCCACCAGCAGAGATTCGAGGGTCCAGGTTGGGCAGTTCTTC. Drawing the rest from reference TRBV15 and TRBJ2-1, the complete variable domain is DAMVIQNPRYQVTQFGKPVTLSCSQTLNHNVMYWYQQKSSQAPKLLFHYYDKDFNNEADTPDNFQSRRPNTSFCFLDIRSPGLGDTAMYLCATSRDSRVQVGQFFGPGTRLTVL.

The J gene is TRBJ1-1, the V gene TRBV11-2; 8 nucleotides line up with TRBD1. With V trimmed by 1 base and J by 2 bases, 6 bases remained unmatched. CDR3 length: 16 amino acids. The germline gives CDR1 SGHAT, CDR2 FQNNGV. The CDR3 sequence is CASSLVGDRGNTEAFF. As DNA, the CDR3 is TGTGCCAGCAGCTTAGTTGGCGACAGGGGAAACACTGAAGCTTTCTTT.

DNA for the CDR3: TGTGCCAGCAGCGGTACAGGGAATACGCAGTATTTT. Translated, it gives CASSGTGNTQYF. This chain joins TRBV27 and TRBJ2-3; a weak D match, TRBD1 (6 bases). Trimming removed 6 bases at V and 7 bases at J, with 11 bases between. The CDR3 has 12 amino acids. The V gene's germline CDR1 is MNHEY and CDR2 SMNVEV (reference sequence).

There are many counts of this clonotype. This sequence joins TRBV21-1 and TRBJ2-3; the table calls TRBD1, which could not be checked here. TRBV21-1 constitutes a pseudogene. The CDR3 is 15 amino acids. The CDR3, as DNA: TGTGCCAGCAGCACCACAGGGTCCCCCACAGATACGCAGTATTTT. It encodes CASSTTGSPTDTQYF.

This clonotype came up a few times. The J gene is TRBJ2-6, the V gene TRBV27; perhaps TRBD2 as D (5 bases). The length of the CDR3 is 15 residues. V was cut by 8 bases and J by 2 bases, with 13 bases left in between. Germline lookup yields CDR1 MNHEY and CDR2 SMNVEV (reference sequence). As DNA, the CDR3 is TGTGCCAGCGGGAGTTTGGGTCCTGGGGCCAACGTCCTGACTTTC. It yields the protein CASGSLGPGANVLTF.

Details on this clonotype: A much larger clone differs from this one at a single base, so this may be a read error. V and J are TRBV5-1 and TRBJ2-3; unclear D gene. Germline lookup yields CDR1 SGHRS and CDR2 YFSETQ. CDR3 length equals 15 residues. Deletions cut 3 bases from V and 0 bases from J, with 11 bases between. Here the CDR3 DNA reads TGCGCCAGCAGCTGGGTCAGGCCCAGCACAGATACGCAGTATTTT. Protein sequence: CASSWVRPSTDTQYF.

This clonotype was observed many times. The genes are TRBV12-3 or TRBV12-4 and TRBJ1-1, with TRBD1 matching 9 bases. Trimming removed 5 bases from V and 9 bases from J; junction bases left unmatched: 16. The length of the CDR3 is 16 residues. The CDR3 bases are TGTGCCAGCAGTGATACAGGGGGCGCGAACTCCCGGCAAGCTTTCTTT. As protein: CASSDTGGANSRQAFF.

This clonotype was found many times. The chain combines TRBV4-2 with TRBJ2-3, with D perhaps matching TRBD2 (5 bases). The CDR3 is made up of 17 amino acids. V gave up 4 bases and J gave up 4 bases, with 21 bases separating them. Germline V CDR1 and CDR2: LGHNA, YNFKEQ. The CDR3 region is CASSPQSGSLGPDTQYF. The CDR3 nucleotides are TGTGCCAGCAGCCCTCAAAGCGGATCCCTAGGACCAGATACGCAGTATTTT.

The chain couples TRBV4-1 to TRBJ1-2; a possible D gene is TRBD1 (6 bases). V lost 5 bases to trimming and J lost 1 base, with 11 bases between them. There are 14 residues in the CDR3. Per the germline V gene, CDR1 is MGHRA and CDR2 is YSYEKL. CDR3 region: CASSNHRDNYGYTF. The CDR3 DNA reads TGCGCCAGCAGCAATCACAGGGATAACTATGGCTACACCTTC.

This clonotype was picked up a small number of times. The CDR3 DNA is TGTGCCAGCAGCGTAGACCAGGGGCGGATGACCCAGTACTTC. It yields the protein CASSVDQGRMTQYF. V is TRBV9 and J is TRBJ2-5, with D possibly TRBD1 on 6 matching bases. The CDR3 spans 14 residues. From germline, CDR1 is SGDLS and CDR2 YYNGEE. Trimming removed 0 bases from V and 7 bases from J, with 13 bases in between.

Regarding this clonotype: The junction departs from germline at one end; a sequencing error may be responsible. V usage is TRBV20-1 and J usage is TRBJ2-1; D not certain. Germline CDR1 reads DFQATT; CDR2 reads SNEGSKA (reference sequence). The CDR3 extends over 12 amino acids. CDR3 coding DNA: TGCAGTGCTAGCACCGTCGCCGAGACTCACCACTTC. Its protein is CSASTVAETHHF.

This clonotype was counted a few times. This chain connects TRBV20-1 to TRBJ2-1; 11 bases map to TRBD2. Germline CDR1 DFQATT, CDR2 SNEGSKA (reference sequence). The V segment lost 6 bases and the J segment 1 base; nucleotides outside the gene matches: 2. The CDR3 runs 14 residues. CDR3 sequence: CSAPSGRSYNEQFF. The CDR3 DNA follows: TGCAGTGCGCCTAGCGGGAGGTCCTACAATGAGCAGTTCTTC.

This clonotype was counted ten times or more. The chain links TRBV5-5 to TRBJ2-3; maybe TRBD2 (6 bases). The ends were cut back, 0 bases at V and 4 bases at J, with 12 bases in the middle. There are 15 residues in the CDR3. Germline assignment: CDR1 SGHKS and CDR2 YYEKEE (reference sequence). Written as DNA, the CDR3 is TGTGCCAGCAGCTTGGGGGGAGGTTTCTCAGATACGCAGTATTTT. This translates into CASSLGGGFSDTQYF.

The chain is built from TRBV4-1 and TRBJ2-2; the D gene is possibly TRBD2 (6 bases). CDR1 is MGHRA, CDR2 YSYEKL, per germline. There are 14 residues in the CDR3. V lost 1 base and J 3 bases, leaving 6 bases between the germline ends. The CDR3, as DNA: TGCGCCAGCAGCCAAGGCGGGGACACCGGGGAGCTGTTTTTT. This codes for CASSQGGDTGELFF.